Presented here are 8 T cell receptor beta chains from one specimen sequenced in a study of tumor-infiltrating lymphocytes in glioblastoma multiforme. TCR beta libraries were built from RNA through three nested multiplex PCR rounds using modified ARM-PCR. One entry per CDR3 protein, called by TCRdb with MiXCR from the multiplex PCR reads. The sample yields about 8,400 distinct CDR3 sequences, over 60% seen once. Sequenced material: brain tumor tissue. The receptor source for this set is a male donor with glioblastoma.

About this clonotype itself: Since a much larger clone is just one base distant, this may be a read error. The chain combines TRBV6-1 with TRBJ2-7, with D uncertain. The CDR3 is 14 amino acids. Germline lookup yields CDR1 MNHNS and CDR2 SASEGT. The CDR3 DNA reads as TGTGCCAGTAGAGACTCGAGGAACTCCTGCGAGCAGTACTTC. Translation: CASRDSRNSCEQYF.

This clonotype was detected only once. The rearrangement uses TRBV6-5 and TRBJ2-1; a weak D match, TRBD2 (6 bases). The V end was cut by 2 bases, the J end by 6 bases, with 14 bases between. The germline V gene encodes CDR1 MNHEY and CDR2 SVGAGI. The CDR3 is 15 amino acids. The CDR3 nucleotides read TGTGCCAGCAGTTACGTAGGGGACTTAACCAATGAGCAGTTCTTC. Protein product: CASSYVGDLTNEQFF.

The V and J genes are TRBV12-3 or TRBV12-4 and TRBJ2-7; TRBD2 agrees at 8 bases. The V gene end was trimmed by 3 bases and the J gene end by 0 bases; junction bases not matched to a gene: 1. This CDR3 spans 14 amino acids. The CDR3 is CASSFLAGSYEQYF. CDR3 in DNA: TGTGCCAGCAGTTTCCTAGCGGGCTCCTACGAGCAGTACTTC.

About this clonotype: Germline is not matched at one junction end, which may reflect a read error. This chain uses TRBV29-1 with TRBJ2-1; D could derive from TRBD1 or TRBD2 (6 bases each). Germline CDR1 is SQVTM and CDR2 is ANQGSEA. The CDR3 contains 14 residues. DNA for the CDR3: TGCAGCGTTGGGGGGCGGCAGGGAGGCGATGAGCAGCTCTTC. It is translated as CSVGGRQGGDEQLF.

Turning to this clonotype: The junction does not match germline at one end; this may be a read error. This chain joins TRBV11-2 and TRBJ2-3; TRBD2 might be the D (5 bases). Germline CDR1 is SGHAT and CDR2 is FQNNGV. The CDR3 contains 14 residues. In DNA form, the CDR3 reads TGTGCCTGCAGTACTCTGGCGGGTGAAGATACTCAGTATTTT. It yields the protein CACSTLAGEDTQYF.

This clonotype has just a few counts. CDR3 loop: CASSQISGSLQGNEQFF. The DNA for the CDR3 is TGTGCCAGCAGCCAAATTAGCGGGAGCCTGCAGGGAAATGAGCAGTTCTTC. The rearrangement uses TRBV14 and TRBJ2-1; 9 bases are a match to TRBD2. CDR1 and CDR2 (germline): SGHDN, FVKESK. The CDR3 spans 17 residues. V was pared by 2 bases and J by 7 bases, with 12 bases of the junction left unmatched.

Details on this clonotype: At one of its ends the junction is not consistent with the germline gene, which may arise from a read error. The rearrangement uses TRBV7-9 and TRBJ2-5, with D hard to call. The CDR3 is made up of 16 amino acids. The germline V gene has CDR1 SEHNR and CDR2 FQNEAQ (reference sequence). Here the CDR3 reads CVSRNTGSRAQETRYF. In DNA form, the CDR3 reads TGTGTCAGCAGGAATACCGGGTCCCGGGCCCAAGAGACCCGGTACTTC.

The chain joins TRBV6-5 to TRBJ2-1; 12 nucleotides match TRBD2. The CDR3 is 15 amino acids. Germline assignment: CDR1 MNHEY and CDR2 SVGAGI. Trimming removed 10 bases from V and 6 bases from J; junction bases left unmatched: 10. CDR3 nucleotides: TGTGCCACCACTGGGGGGACTAGCGGGCTCAATGAGCAGTTCTTC. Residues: CATTGGTSGLNEQFF.